These T cell receptor beta chains were read from a single sample in a study of OX40 agonist ivuxolimab in advanced cancers. Assay: immunoSEQ multiplex PCR; the TCRdb copy retains only in-frame clones and omits some. The repertoire holds tens of thousands of clones, with 86% as singletons. This specimen consisted of CD4+ or CD8+ T cells sorted from blood, obtained in a trial of the OX40 agonist ivuxolimab. Receptor source: an adult with an advanced solid tumor such as melanoma, head and neck, liver or kidney cancer. CDR3s include the opening cysteine and the closing phenylalanine or tryptophan. The D gene is left open where the match is weak. The listing skips clone size in some rows; elsewhere it reads once, few, many or a size class.

length	V	J	size	D	DNA	CDR3
15	TRBV5-8	TRBJ1-6	.	.	TGTGCCAGCAGTCATAAGACAGACCGTAATTCACCCCTCCACTTT	CASSHKTDRNSPLHF
14	TRBV30	TRBJ1-6	once	.	TGTGCCTGGAGTACCGGGCAGGGGAATTCACCCCTCCACTTT	CAWSTGQGNSPLHF
14	TRBV6-6	TRBJ1-4	.	.	TGTGCCAGCAGTAACCAGGGGTCTAATGAAAAACTGTTTTTT	CASSNQGSNEKLFF
13	TRBV5-4	TRBJ1-6	once	.	TGTGCCAGCAGCTCGGGCTATAATTCACCCCTCCACTTT	CASSSGYNSPLHF
15	TRBV9	TRBJ2-5	.	TRBD1	TGTGCCAGCAGCCCAGGGACAGGGGTAAGGGAGACCCAGTACTTC	CASSPGTGVRETQYF
14	TRBV7-9	TRBJ2-1	.	.	TGTGCCAGCAGCTTAGTGGGCGGTCCCATTGGGCAGTTCTTC	CASSLVGGPIGQFF
16	TRBV11-3	TRBJ2-1	.	TRBD2	TGTGCCAGCAGCTTAGTAGCGACTAGCGCTTCCAATGAGCAGTTCTTC	CASSLVATSASNEQFF
14	TRBV6-5	TRBJ1-6	.	.	TGTGCCAGCAGCCTGACAGGATATAATTCACCCCTCCACTTT	CASSLTGYNSPLHF
16	TRBV7-9	TRBJ2-7	.	TRBD1	TGTGCCAGCAGCTTAGCGCGACAGGGCTTTTGGAACGAGCAGTACTTC	CASSLARQGFWNEQYF
11	TRBV2	TRBJ1-2	.	.	TGTGCCAGCAGTGAATTGACCGGCTACACCTTC	CASSELTGYTF
15	TRBV7-2	TRBJ2-7	.	TRBD2	TGTGCCAGCTCACTAGCGGGGGGGCCAACCTACGAGCAGTACTTC	CASSLAGGPTYEQYF
12	TRBV7-3	TRBJ2-1	.	.	TGTGCCAGCAGCCAACATCACAATGAGCAGTTCTTC	CASSQHHNEQFF
15	TRBV6-6	TRBJ1-5	few	.	TGTGCCAGCAGTTACAGGCAGGGTGGGAATCAGCCCCAGCATTTT	CASSYRQGGNQPQHF
15	TRBV7-8	TRBJ2-7	.	.	TGTGCCAGCAGCTTAGCACTAGCAGGGAATCGGGAGCAGTACTTC	CASSLALAGNREQYF